One sample yielded the 13 T cell receptor beta chains listed below, sequenced in a study of cytomegalovirus exposure and HLA in healthy donors. PCR employed 60 Vbeta and 13 Jbeta primers. Data came from immunoSEQ multiplex PCR; TCRdb stores just in-frame clones and leaves some out. The sample holds 200,000 or so clones; 75% to 80% are singletons and the top ten take about 5.6%. Sequencing input: PBMCs. These receptors originate from a woman aged 30 to 39 in good health and CMV-seropositive.

In its sample, this clone was seen a few times. This chain links TRBV20-1 with TRBJ2-1; TRBD2 is a possible D gene (6 bases). This CDR3 contains 11 residues. V lost 3 bases and J lost 9, with 9 bases in between. CDR1 is DFQATT and CDR2 is SNEGSKA in the germline V gene (reference sequence). The CDR3 loop is CSAREGREQFF. In DNA form, the CDR3 reads TGCAGTGCTAGGGAGGGGCGTGAGCAGTTCTTC.

The V and J genes are TRBV6-5 and TRBJ2-7, with D perhaps matching TRBD2 (6 bases). CDR1 MNHEY and CDR2 SVGAGI come from the germline V gene. CDR3 length: 13 amino acids. V dropped 2 bases and J dropped 3 bases, with 8 bases sitting between them. CDR3 nucleotides: TGTGCCAGCAGTTACCGGACTAACTACGAGCAGTACTTC. Its protein product is CASSYRTNYEQYF.

The chain joins TRBV11-2 to TRBJ2-5; the D gene is possibly TRBD2 (6 bases). CDR1 is SGHAT, CDR2 FQNNGV, per germline. The CDR3 extends over 17 amino acids. The V end lost 4 bases, the J end lost 5 bases, and 23 bases lay between the germline ends. CDR3 nucleotide sequence: TGTGCCAGCAGCTCCTCCTCTCGACTAGTGTTGAATGAGACCCAGTACTTC. This translates into CASSSSSRLVLNETQYF.

This sequence joins TRBV27 and TRBJ2-5, with D tentatively TRBD2 (6 bases). CDR1 MNHEY and CDR2 SMNVEV come from the germline V gene (reference sequence). This CDR3 spans 17 amino acids. V lost 6 bases to trimming and J lost 1 base, with 21 bases between them. The CDR3 DNA reads as TGTGCCAGCAGCCGCGCGGTAGTAGCGGCCCTCCAAGAGACCCAGTACTTC. As protein: CASSRAVVAALQETQYF.

The table lists this clone with a count of one. The rearrangement links TRBV4-1 to TRBJ1-2, with D possibly being TRBD1 (5 bases). The CDR3 is made up of 15 amino acids. The V and J ends lost 3 bases and 0 bases respectively, with 11 bases between them. The germline V gene encodes CDR1 MGHRA and CDR2 YSYEKL. The CDR3 loop is CASSHSRQSNYGYTF. CDR3 DNA: TGCGCCAGCAGCCACTCCCGACAGTCTAACTATGGCTACACCTTC.

The chain carries TRBV6-1 and TRBJ1-5; D might be TRBD1 (5 bases). The CDR3 consists of 14 residues. Trimming stripped 7 bases from V and 2 bases from J, with 12 bases between. Germline-derived CDR1 and CDR2 are MNHNS and SASEGT. Written as DNA, the CDR3 is TGTGCCAGCACCTGGACACAGGGCAATCAGCCCCAGCATTTT. Residues: CASTWTQGNQPQHF.

The chain combines TRBV6-1 with TRBJ1-5; D might be TRBD1 (5 bases). The CDR3 contains 13 residues. The germline V gene has CDR1 MNHNS and CDR2 SASEGT. V lost 1 base and J 5 bases, leaving 6 bases between the germline ends. Written as DNA, the CDR3 is TGTGCCAGCAGTGAAGGACAGTATCAGCCCCAGCATTTT. This codes for CASSEGQYQPQHF.

This clone occurred once. This rearrangement joins TRBV5-4 to TRBJ2-1; 7 nucleotides line up with TRBD2. The CDR3 runs 13 residues. Unmatched junction bases numbered 4, after V lost 3 bases and J lost 7 bases. CDR1 is SGHNT, CDR2 YYREEE, per germline (reference sequence). The CDR3 DNA reads as TGTGCCAGCAGCTACATTAGCGGGAATGAGCAGTTCTTC. Amino acids: CASSYISGNEQFF.

V and J are TRBV5-1 and TRBJ1-1; possibly TRBD1 for D (6 bases). V was shortened by 4 bases and J by 1 base, with 14 bases between the two germline ends. This CDR3 is 15 amino acids long. The V gene's germline CDR1 is SGHRS and CDR2 YFSETQ. This chain's CDR3 is CASSATGTQNTEAFF. The CDR3 nucleotides read TGCGCCAGCAGCGCCACCGGGACACAGAACACTGAAGCTTTCTTT.

This clone was seen more than once but under ten times. The CDR3 loop reads CASSSPTGEFEAFF. CDR3 coding DNA: TGTGCCAGCAGCTCGCCAACAGGGGAGTTTGAAGCTTTCTTT. J is TRBJ1-1 and V is TRBV7-9; TRBD1 aligns across 7 bases. Trimming removed 4 bases from V and 7 bases from J; junction bases left unmatched: 9. The CDR3 covers 14 residues. Germline CDR1 and CDR2: SEHNR and FQNEAQ (reference sequence).

The rearrangement joins TRBV6-1 to TRBJ2-1; D is possibly TRBD1 (5 bases). Germline CDR1 MNHNS, CDR2 SASEGT. The germline V and J ends were trimmed by 7 bases and 2 bases, with 12 bases remaining between them. This CDR3 has 14 residues. CDR3 sequence (DNA): TGTGCCAGCATAACCGCGACAGCCTACAATGAGCAGTTCTTC. Translated: CASITATAYNEQFF.

The chain is built from TRBV7-9 and TRBJ1-1; the D gene is possibly TRBD1 (5 bases). Trimming took off 4 bases at V and 4 bases at J, with 22 bases between the two ends. The CDR3 has 17 amino acids. Germline V gene sequence: CDR1 SEHNR, CDR2 FQNEAQ (reference sequence). The CDR3 protein is CASSSAGLGERGTEAFF. In DNA, the CDR3 is TGTGCCAGCAGCTCGGCGGGGTTGGGGGAGCGAGGCACTGAAGCTTTCTTT. The variable domain in full, completed from reference TRBV7-9 and TRBJ1-1, reads DTGVSQNPRHKITKRGQNVTFRCDPISEHNRLYWYRQTLGQGPEFLTYFQNEAQLEKSRLLSDRFSAERPKGSFSTLEIQRTEQGDSAMYLCASSSAGLGERGTEAFFGQGTRLTVV.

The chain uses TRBV5-1 and TRBJ2-5; possibly TRBD2 for D (7 bases). Deletions cut 4 bases from V and 2 bases from J, with 18 bases between. Germline values: CDR1 SGHRS, CDR2 YFSETQ. CDR3 size: 16 residues. The CDR3 DNA is TGCGCCAGCAGCGGAACCGGGACTACAGGGCAAGAGACCCAGTACTTC. Amino acids: CASSGTGTTGQETQYF.